The subject of this entry is one TCR beta chain. It lacks a known antigen. No much larger clonotype is one base removed from it; base qualities were not supplied. The data were obtained in a study of immune cell composition in non-small cell lung cancer (dated by TCRdb to 2016 to 2017). Study-level background: Histologic subtype, mainly lung adenocarcinoma or squamous cell carcinoma, was assigned on the basis of H&E together with p63, CK5, Napsin A and TTF-1 immunohistochemistry. Using Adaptive Biotechnologies, the researchers ran TCR-beta sequencing on 34 paired NSCLC tumour and non-adjacent lung specimens, along with 20 to 30 tumour-only specimens. In supplementary cohort #1, which comprised 10 to 11 lung adenocarcinoma cases, paired tumour/lung TCR-beta sequencing was performed and TIL populations were generated so that tumour reactivity could be assessed. Several tumour specimens with TCR-beta data were of rare histological subtypes and were excluded from the subtype comparisons.

TCR-beta CDR3 regions were amplified from genomic DNA by a two-step multiplex PCR, with the second step adding Illumina-compatible adaptors. As a commercial immunoSEQ service, TCR-beta immunosequencing was carried out on an Illumina platform. In the paper's pipeline: Two measures summarised the repertoires: productive clonality, and Top 10 Clones, meaning the percentage of T-cell templates coming from the ten most frequent sequences. Productive clonality had a range of 0 to 1, where 1 means a monoclonal population. Tumour-associated clones were defined as sequences comprising at least 0.1% of tumour T-cell templates but absent from matched non-adjacent lung, identified via log10 scatter plots. Two-group comparisons used Student's t-tests, stages used ANOVA, and relationships used linear regression, analysed in GraphPad Prism7 and R. TCRdb took over this immuneACCESS table, retaining in-frame rearrangements with V and J assigned. Such tables are incomplete; in checked studies, under half of the missing clones stem from an unresolved V gene, and the remainder is unexplained. V and J calls and clone size are as listed in that table; D and trimming were resolved from the DNA. A total of 1,500 to 2,000 clones appear in this sample, around four fifths of them only once. Together, the top ten hold over 20% of the sample.

What the work shows at the level of the full study, not this receptor alone: The reactivity cohort was only roughly eleven cases, and tumour-reactive clones were not shown to share sequences with the dominant in vivo tumour-associated clones. Across some ten adenocarcinoma cases, the maximal tumour-associated clone frequency showed a strong correlation with TIL tumour reactivity, but overall clonality showed no such correlation. Nearly half of NSCLC cases had tumour-associated clones >0.5%, found in about a third of adenocarcinomas compared with more than 65% of squamous carcinomas. No significant correlation was found between smoking pack-years and tumour TCR-beta clonality.

Spanning cysteine to phenylalanine, the CDR3 consists of 14 amino acids. Only the CDR3 region is kept as DNA, spanning 42 bases read in frame from base 1. The germline V end is reduced by 3 bases and the J end by 3 bases; junction bases left unmatched: 4. CDR1 and CDR2 are drawn from the germline V gene: SGHTA, FQGNSA. Normal lung samples came from the same patient and consisted of non-adjacent lung tissue collected as far from the tumour as possible, at a distance of at least 3 cm. Genomic DNA was extracted with the QIAamp DNA kit from frozen aliquots of unsorted single-cell suspensions. Tissues were received within 2 hours of resection and processed immediately into single-cell suspensions. Tissue was mechanically dissociated and enzymatically digested with DNase I, collagenase I and hyaluronidase for 25 to 30 minutes at 37 °C, then filtered and RBC-lysed.

The V and J segments used are TRBV7-2 and TRBJ2-7; the junction holds 8 bases that match TRBD2. Input material: non-adjacent lung tissue. This TCR was recovered from a human donor with non-small cell lung cancer. The DNA is as follows: TGTGCCAGCAGCTTCCGGGAGGGCCGCTACGAGCAGTACTTC. Translated, this gives CASSFREGRYEQYF.